The sequence of this TCR beta chain was determined in a study of cytomegalovirus exposure and HLA in healthy donors. This clone occurred a few times. Trimming took off 0 bases at V and 7 bases at J, with 17 bases between the two ends. CDR1 and CDR2 (germline): SGHTS, YDEGEE. This CDR3 comprises 16 residues. Use of 60 Vbeta and 13 Jbeta primers characterized the PCR. Produced via immunoSEQ multiplex PCR; TCRdb's table is partial and in-frame only. The sample includes approximately 240,000 clones, 77% seen only once; the top ten take around 2.9%. What was sequenced was PBMCs. The TCR sequence derives from a woman aged 55-69 years in good health and CMV-seropositive. The chain is built from TRBV5-8 and TRBJ1-5, with a possible D match to TRBD1 (5 bases). CDR3 region: CASSLDLGGAGQPQHF. The CDR3 DNA reads TGTGCCAGCAGCTTGGACCTCGGTGGGGCAGGGCAGCCCCAGCATTTT.